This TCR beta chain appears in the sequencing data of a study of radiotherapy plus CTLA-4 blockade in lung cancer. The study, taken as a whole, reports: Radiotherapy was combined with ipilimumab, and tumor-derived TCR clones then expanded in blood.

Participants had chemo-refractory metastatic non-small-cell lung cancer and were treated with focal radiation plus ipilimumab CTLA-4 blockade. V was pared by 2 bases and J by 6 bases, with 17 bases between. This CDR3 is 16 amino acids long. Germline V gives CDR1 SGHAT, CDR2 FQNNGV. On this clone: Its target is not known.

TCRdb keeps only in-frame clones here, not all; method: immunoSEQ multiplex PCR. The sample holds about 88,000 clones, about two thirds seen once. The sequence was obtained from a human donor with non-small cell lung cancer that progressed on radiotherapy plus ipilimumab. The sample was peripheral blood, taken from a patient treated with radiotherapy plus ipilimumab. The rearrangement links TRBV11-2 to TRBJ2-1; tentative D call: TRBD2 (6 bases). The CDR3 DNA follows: TGTGCCAGCAGCTTACCAGGTCTAGCGAGAATCAATGAGCAGTTCTTC. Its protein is CASSLPGLARINEQFF.